A selection of T cell receptor beta chains follows, all from one sample in a study of blood T cell repertoires in COVID-19. TCRdb's table, derived via immunoSEQ multiplex PCR, lists solely in-frame clones and lacks some. The sample contains around 120,000 clones, about 92% of which appear only once. Sequenced: peripheral blood. The receptors were sampled from a man between 60 and 70 years old with COVID-19, enrolled during active disease. CDR3s include the opening cysteine and the closing phenylalanine or tryptophan. The order of the fields is J gene, V gene, clone size, D gene, CDR3 protein, CDR3 DNA. D genes are given only for firm matches. Only some rows state a clone size, as once, few, many or a class for expanded clones.

>TRBJ2-3|TRBV24-1|.|TRBD1
CATSQGATDTQYF
TGTGCCACTTCGCAGGGGGCAACAGATACGCAGTATTTT
>TRBJ2-7|TRBV19|.|TRBD2
CASQPAGEVNEQYF
TGTGCCAGTCAACCAGCGGGAGAAGTAAACGAGCAGTACTTC
>TRBJ1-1|TRBV6-4|.|TRBD1
CASRPYDRDTEAFF
TGTGCCAGCAGACCCTACGACAGGGACACTGAAGCTTTCTTT
>TRBJ1-2|TRBV19|.|.
CASSIGPQSDGYTF
TGTGCCAGTAGTATCGGCCCACAGTCGGATGGCTACACCTTC
>TRBJ2-7|TRBV5-4|.|.
CASSLLGEQYF
TGTGCCAGCAGCTTGCTAGGCGAGCAGTACTTC
>TRBJ1-4|TRBV7-3|.|.
CASSSGQATNEKLFF
TGTGCCAGCAGCTCGGGACAAGCAACTAATGAAAAACTGTTTTTT
>TRBJ2-1|TRBV27|.|TRBD2
CASSFFPSGRYNEQFF
TGTGCCAGCAGTTTCTTCCCTAGCGGGAGGTACAATGAGCAGTTCTTC
>TRBJ1-5|TRBV6-5|.|.
CASRFPRRNQPQHF
TGTGCCAGCAGGTTCCCGAGGCGCAATCAGCCCCAGCATTTT
>TRBJ2-7|TRBV30|.|TRBD2
CAWSPGTGGIEQYF
TGTGCCTGGAGCCCCGGGACGGGGGGTATCGAGCAGTACTTC
>TRBJ1-2|TRBV7-9|.|TRBD1
CASSFPGQGSSGYTF
TGTGCCAGCAGCTTCCCGGGACAGGGATCTAGTGGCTACACCTTC
>TRBJ2-2|TRBV3-1/TRBV3-2|once|.
CASSQGMGPGELFF
TGTGCCAGCAGCCAAGGGATGGGCCCCGGGGAGCTGTTTTTT
>TRBJ1-2|TRBV24-1|few|TRBD1
CATSDSRGARTDGYTF
TGTGCCACCAGTGATTCCAGGGGGGCACGGACTGATGGCTACACCTTC
>TRBJ2-2|TRBV18|.|.
CASSPRTTGELFF
TGTGCCAGCTCACCTAGGACAACGGGGGAGCTGTTTTTT
>TRBJ1-1|TRBV28|.|.
CASSSRGEAFF
TGTGCCAGCAGTTCACGGGGTGAAGCTTTCTTT